The TCR beta chain under discussion was sequenced for a study of PD-1 blockade in classical Hodgkin lymphoma. Time point reported: cycle 4 day 1 (C4D1), after six to seven weeks of nivolumab. All the patients suffered relapse after autologous stem cell transplantation, and brentuximab vedotin exposure differed. Patients showed best responses of complete response, partial response or progressive disease. The assay was immunoSEQ multiplex PCR, and TCRdb's table has in-frame clones only and misses some. The table shows approximately 49,000 clones, with 80% occurring only once. The CDR3 has 15 amino acids. Germline CDR1 reads SGDLS; CDR2 reads YYNGEE. J lost 6 bases, V lost 2 bases, and 2 bases had no gene match.

This chain joins TRBV9 and TRBJ2-1, with TRBD2 matching over 13 bases. This clonotype was sampled from a human donor with classical Hodgkin lymphoma. Sequenced material: peripheral blood mononuclear cells (PBMCs), taken before the fourth cycle of nivolumab. The CDR3 reads CASSVGTSGANEQFF. The CDR3 region has the DNA TGTGCCAGCAGCGTTGGGACTAGCGGGGCCAATGAGCAGTTCTTC.